These 6 T cell receptor beta chains share one sample of origin, sequenced in a study of shared clonotypes between healthy human individuals (dated by TCRdb to 2020 to 2022). Library construction relied on the immunoSEQ multiplex PCR assay. TCRdb limited this immuneACCESS table to in-frame rearrangements with V and J called. A share of clones is missing; checked studies link under half to unresolved V genes, and the rest is unexplained. The sample table shows about 690,000 clones, and 90% are seen once. The top ten hold 34% of the sample. Input material: memory CD8+ T cells from PBMCs. The meaning of the sample's cell subset or site label: CD45RO+ cells pooled with CCR7-negative TemRA cells. The origin of the receptors is a young man in good health. Some clones in this sample may be carry-over from other donors' samples.

This sequence joins TRBV4-1 and TRBJ2-2; D unresolved. Trimming stripped 2 bases from V and 7 bases from J, with 17 bases between. The CDR3 has 16 residues. The germline CDR1 and CDR2 sequences are MGHRA and YSYEKL. CDR3 in amino acids: CASSQLSGRTGGELFF. CDR3 DNA sequence: TGCGCCAGCAGCCAATTATCAGGTAGAACTGGCGGGGAGCTGTTTTTT.

The J gene is TRBJ1-2, the V gene TRBV5-6; a weak D match, TRBD1 (5 bases). Per germline, CDR1 SGHDT and CDR2 YYEEEE. Trimming left V 2 bases short and J 7 bases short, with 21 bases between. The CDR3 extends over 16 amino acids. This CDR3 reads CASSFGTSMLTTGYTF. CDR3 coding DNA: TGTGCCAGCAGCTTTGGGACGTCTATGCTCACGACTGGCTACACCTTC.

The V gene is TRBV13, the J gene TRBJ2-2; 11 nucleotides agree with TRBD1. Germline assignment: CDR1 PRHDT and CDR2 FYEKMQ (reference sequence). The CDR3 contains 16 residues. The ends lost 3 bases at V and 5 bases at J; junction bases unmatched: 5. CDR3 sequence reads: CASSFGTGGRTGELFF. The DNA of the CDR3 is TGTGCCAGCAGCTTTGGGACAGGGGGGAGGACCGGGGAGCTGTTTTTT.

The rearrangement links TRBV5-8 to TRBJ2-7, with TRBD1 matching 9 bases. Looked up from germline, CDR1 is SGHTS and CDR2 is YDEGEE. The CDR3 runs to 15 residues. V dropped 4 bases and J dropped 1; count of bases not matched to a gene: 6. The CDR3 nucleotides read TGTGCCAGCAGCCGGGACAGGGTTAATTCCTACGAGCAGTACTTC. Amino acid sequence: CASSRDRVNSYEQYF. Full variable domain (remainder filled in from reference TRBV5-8 and TRBJ2-7): EAGVTQSPTHLIKTRGQQATLRCSPISGHTSVYWYQQALGLGLQFLLWYDEGEERNRGNFPPRFSGRQFPNYSSELNVNALELEDSALYLCASSRDRVNSYEQYFGPGTRLTVT.

This clone was counted between two and nine times. The junction departs from the called germline gene at one end, perhaps through a read error. The V and J genes are TRBV30 and TRBJ1-1, with 12 bases matching TRBD1. The CDR3 loop spans 11 amino acids. Germline V lookup: CDR1 GTSNPN, CDR2 SVGIG (reference sequence). CDR3 DNA sequence: TGTGCCTGGGATCTTCCGGGACAGGGGGCCTTT. Amino acid sequence: CAWDLPGQGAF.

This chain joins TRBV5-4 and TRBJ2-3; TRBD2 matches at 12 bases. This CDR3 has 16 residues. Trimming took 4 bases from V and 3 from J; bases not matched to a gene: 6. Germline V CDR1 and CDR2: SGHNT, YYREEE (reference sequence). The CDR3 region has the DNA TGTGCCAGCAGCCTAGCGGGAGGGGGGGAAACAGATACGCAGTATTTT. Translating gives CASSLAGGGETDTQYF.